This T cell receptor beta chain was profiled in a study of cytomegalovirus exposure and HLA in healthy donors. Study context: Within an early data release were around 80 million unique TCRs drawn from HLA-typed donors.

PCR employed 60 Vbeta and 13 Jbeta primers. Measured with immunoSEQ multiplex PCR; TCRdb has only the in-frame clones, and not every one. The sample holds under 150,000 clones, around three quarters seen once. V was pared by 0 bases and J by 6 bases, with 7 bases of the junction left unmatched. CDR3 length: 17 residues. In germline, CDR1 is SGHRS, CDR2 YFSETQ. The sequencing sample was made of PBMCs. V usage is TRBV5-1 and J usage is TRBJ2-1, with TRBD2 matching over 12 bases. The TCR was taken from a man younger than 35 in good health and CMV-seronegative. CDR3 loop: CASSLGRLAGAVNEQFF. The CDR3 DNA sequence: TGCGCCAGCAGCTTGGGCCGACTAGCGGGAGCGGTCAATGAGCAGTTCTTC.